Below are 32 T cell receptor beta chains sequenced from a single sample in a study of patients and donors after allogeneic stem cell transplantation. One entry per CDR3 protein, called by TCRdb with MiXCR from the RT-PCR reads. The sample has roughly 250,000 distinct CDR3 sequences, less than 15% seen once. The material sequenced was blood, either unsorted or a sorted T cell fraction (not recorded which). These receptors were collected from a human donor who was either an allogeneic HSCT recipient or a stem cell or donor lymphocyte infusion donor (not recorded which). It is not recorded whose cells these are; they may come from a transplant donor.

This clonotype was observed many times. The rearrangement links TRBV20-1 to TRBJ1-2; tentatively, D is TRBD1 (6 bases). Trimming removed 5 bases from V and 8 bases from J, with 21 bases in between. This CDR3 region has 14 residues. Germline V gene lookup returns CDR1 DFQATT and CDR2 SNEGSKA (reference sequence). Here the CDR3 reads CSAPGDTRQLGYTF. The DNA for the CDR3 is TGCAGTGCTCCTGGGGACACCCGGCAGCTGGGCTACACCTTC.

V gene TRBV7-8 combines with J gene TRBJ1-1; 7 bases align to TRBD1. The CDR3 sequence is 14 residues long. Germline values: CDR1 SGHVS, CDR2 FQNEAQ. Trimming cost V 5 bases and J 10 bases; bases outside gene matches: 13. CDR3 sequence: CASSLSQGRGPAFF. The CDR3 nucleotides read TGTGCCAGCAGCCTCTCACAGGGGAGGGGTCCAGCTTTCTTT.

The genes are TRBV5-1 and TRBJ2-6, with D possibly being TRBD2 (5 bases). The CDR3 totals 17 residues. Germline values: CDR1 SGHRS, CDR2 YFSETQ. Trimming took off 2 bases at V and 2 bases at J, with 14 bases between the two ends. This chain's CDR3 is CASSLVLGKTGANVLTF. For the CDR3, the DNA is TGCGCCAGCAGCTTAGTACTAGGAAAGACTGGGGCCAACGTCCTGACTTTC.

The chain combines TRBV5-1 with TRBJ1-4; 7 positions agree with TRBD1. The J segment lost 8 bases and the V segment lost 2 bases, leaving 9 bases of the junction unmatched. The CDR3 has 15 residues. Germline V gives CDR1 SGHRS, CDR2 YFSETQ. CDR3 nucleotides: TGCGCCAGCAGCTTTGCCACAGGGGTGGGGGAAAAACTGTTTTTT. Its protein is CASSFATGVGEKLFF.

This clonotype was seen more than once but under ten times. CDR3 sequence reads: CASSLRGGYSHEQYF. The CDR3 DNA sequence: TGTGCCAGCAGCTTAAGAGGGGGATATAGCCACGAGCAGTACTTC. The chain combines TRBV7-8 with TRBJ2-7; D might be TRBD1 (6 bases). Looked up from germline, CDR1 is SGHVS and CDR2 is FQNEAQ. V was shortened by 2 bases and J by 5 bases, with 16 bases between the two germline ends. The CDR3 is 15 residues long.

This clonotype was seen a single time. One base away lies a much larger clone, so this may be a sequencing read error. The rearrangement joins TRBV5-1 to TRBJ2-7; the D gene is possibly TRBD2 (5 bases). Germline loops: CDR1 SGHRS, CDR2 YFSETQ. The CDR3 totals 14 residues. The CDR3 sequence is CASSLADPSYELYF. DNA of the CDR3: TGCGCCAGCAGCTTAGCGGACCCCTCCTACGAGCTGTACTTC.

The chain recombines TRBV29-1 with TRBJ2-7, with 14 nucleotides matching TRBD2. The V segment lost 4 bases and the J segment 4 bases; nucleotides outside the gene matches: 6. The CDR3 runs to 15 residues. Germline V gene data show CDR1 as SQVTM and CDR2 as ANQGSEA. CDR3 protein: CSVGGLAGVSYEQYF. CDR3 DNA: TGCAGCGTTGGGGGACTAGCGGGAGTCTCGTACGAGCAGTACTTC.

On this clonotype itself: Likely a read error: the CDR3 ends without its conserved phenylalanine or tryptophan. The chain employs TRBV3-1 and TRBJ1-1, with TRBD1 matching over 7 bases. The CDR3 is made up of 14 amino acids. Germline assignment: CDR1 LGHDT and CDR2 YNNKEL (reference sequence). After removal of 6 bases from V and 0 bases from J, the junction contained 4 bases not matched to a gene. CDR3 nucleotides: TGTGCCAGCAGACACGGGACAGTGAACACTGAAGCTTTCTTA. Its translation: CASRHGTVNTEAFL.

The rearrangement joins TRBV7-8 to TRBJ2-7, with D hard to call. Germline V gene lookup returns CDR1 SGHVS and CDR2 FQNEAQ. The CDR3 covers 14 residues. The V end was cut by 1 base, the J end by 2 bases, with 9 bases between. CDR3 protein: CASSLEHGAYEQYF. The CDR3 DNA reads TGTGCCAGCAGCTTAGAGCACGGAGCCTACGAGCAGTACTTC.

The rearrangement joins TRBV18 to TRBJ2-7, with D unclear. Germline-derived CDR1 and CDR2 are KGHSH and LQKENI. CDR3 length: 13 residues. Trimming took off 6 bases at V and 0 bases at J, with 9 bases between the two ends. The CDR3 loop reads CASSPTASYEQYF. The CDR3 DNA is TGTGCCAGCTCCCCCACCGCCTCCTACGAGCAGTACTTC.

This clonotype was observed a few times. This chain links TRBV4-3 with TRBJ2-1; D is unclear. In germline, CDR1 is LGHNA, CDR2 YSLEER. CDR3 length: 17 amino acids. Trimming took 1 base from V and 3 from J, leaving 16 bases between them. CDR3 protein: CASSQVSGKRFYNEQFF. CDR3 DNA: TGCGCCAGCAGCCAAGTATCTGGAAAAAGGTTCTACAATGAGCAGTTCTTC.

The table lists this clonotype with many counts. This chain joins TRBV12-3 or TRBV12-4 and TRBJ2-3; TRBD1 aligns across 7 bases. Losses at the gene ends were 6 bases for V and 1 base for J; bases not matched to a gene: 1. The CDR3 extends over 13 amino acids. CDR3 amino acids: CASSGQGTDTQYF. DNA of the CDR3: TGTGCCAGCAGCGGACAGGGCACAGATACGCAGTATTTT.

Only a few counts were recorded for this clonotype. The chain is built from TRBV9 and TRBJ2-1; perhaps D is TRBD1 or TRBD2 (5 bases each). Germline CDR1 reads SGDLS; CDR2 reads YYNGEE. V was trimmed by 0 bases and J by 1 base, leaving 8 bases between them. The CDR3 has 15 amino acids. For the CDR3, the DNA is TGTGCCAGCAGCGTAGATGGGGGATCCTACAATGAGCAGTTCTTC. It codes for CASSVDGGSYNEQFF.

This clonotype was counted between two and nine times. V usage is TRBV28 and J usage is TRBJ1-1, with 10 bases aligning to TRBD1. V gave up 7 bases and J gave up 9 bases; unmatched junction bases: 8. Germline V lookup: CDR1 MDHEN, CDR2 SYDVKM. There are 13 residues in the CDR3. As DNA, the CDR3 is TGTGCCAGCATCGTTCCGGGACAGGGGCAAGCTTTCTTT. This translates into CASIVPGQGQAFF. The whole variable domain, remainder taken from reference TRBV28 and TRBJ1-1, is DVKVTQSSRYLVKRTGEKVFLECVQDMDHENMFWYRQDPGLGLRLIYFSYDVKMKEKGDIPEGYSVSREKKERFSLILESASTNQTSMYLCASIVPGQGQAFFGQGTRLTVV.

The rearrangement uses TRBV20-1 and TRBJ1-2, with 8 positions matching TRBD1. V dropped 6 bases and J dropped 8; count of bases not matched to a gene: 11. Germline V CDR1 and CDR2: DFQATT, SNEGSKA (reference sequence). CDR3 size: 13 residues. In nucleotides, the CDR3 is TGCAGTGCCCCCACCCGGACAGGGTACGGCTACACCTTC. Amino acid sequence: CSAPTRTGYGYTF.

This clonotype was seen repeatedly, ten times or more. The chain recombines TRBV20-1 with TRBJ2-1; TRBD1 agrees at 8 bases. This CDR3 has 13 residues. Per the germline V gene, CDR1 is DFQATT and CDR2 is SNEGSKA (reference sequence). The ends lost 1 base at V and 9 bases at J; junction bases unmatched: 5. This CDR3 is CSARGQGTAEQFF. For the CDR3, the DNA is TGCAGTGCTAGAGGACAGGGGACAGCTGAGCAGTTCTTC.

This clonotype showed up just a few times. The rearrangement uses TRBV7-9 and TRBJ2-5, with D perhaps matching TRBD1 (7 bases). Germline V lookup: CDR1 SEHNR, CDR2 FQNEAQ (reference sequence). Trimming pared 5 bases from V and 1 base from J, leaving 17 bases between. CDR3 length equals 16 residues. The CDR3: CASSLGQGGSQETQYF. CDR3 nucleotide sequence: TGTGCCAGCAGCCTGGGTCAGGGGGGTAGCCAAGAGACCCAGTACTTC.

This clonotype was seen ten or more times. The V and J genes are TRBV12-3 or TRBV12-4 and TRBJ2-1; TRBD2 might be the D (7 bases). The CDR3 consists of 15 residues. Trimming took 7 bases from V and 9 from J, leaving 22 bases between them. The CDR3 is CASNFFSGRGLEQFF. The CDR3 DNA reads as TGTGCCAGCAATTTCTTTAGCGGGCGGGGGCTTGAGCAGTTCTTC.

At least ten counts were recorded for this clonotype. This rearrangement joins TRBV4-1 to TRBJ1-5, with 8 bases that match TRBD1. There are 15 residues in the CDR3. Germline CDR1 is MGHRA and CDR2 is YSYEKL. After removal of 0 bases from V and 5 bases from J, the junction contained 3 bases not matched to a gene. In nucleotides, the CDR3 is TGCGCCAGCAGCCAAGAGGTGACAGGGGATCAGCCCCAGCATTTT. Translating gives CASSQEVTGDQPQHF.

This clonotype was seen only a few times. The CDR3 DNA is TGTGCCAGCAACAGAGGGGGTGGGGCCAACGTCCTGACTTTC. Translation gives CASNRGGGANVLTF. The V call is TRBV12-3 or TRBV12-4, the J call TRBJ2-6; the D gene is possibly TRBD1 (6 bases). The CDR3 sequence is 14 residues long. The germline V and J ends were trimmed by 7 bases and 3 bases, with 10 bases remaining between them.

Many counts were recorded for this clonotype. The chain uses TRBV4-2 and TRBJ2-3, with TRBD2 identical over 8 bases. The trim removed 4 bases at V and 2 bases at J, leaving 5 bases unmatched. This CDR3 spans 15 amino acids. Per germline, CDR1 LGHNA and CDR2 YNFKEQ. CDR3 DNA: TGTGCCAGCAGCCGAGCGGGAGATTACACAGATACGCAGTATTTT. The encoded protein is CASSRAGDYTDTQYF.

This clonotype was observed a few times. This chain joins TRBV5-6 and TRBJ1-1; D is possibly TRBD1 (6 bases). Trimming removed 3 bases at V and 0 bases at J, with 21 bases between. The germline gives CDR1 SGHDT, CDR2 YYEEEE. This CDR3 is 18 amino acids long. This CDR3 is CASSSRRDTNRLNTEAFF. The CDR3 coding sequence is TGTGCCAGCAGCTCACGCCGGGACACAAATAGACTGAACACTGAAGCTTTCTTT. Using reference TRBV5-6 and TRBJ1-1 for the parts outside the CDR3, the full variable domain is DAGVTQSPTHLIKTRGQQVTLRCSPKSGHDTVSWYQQALGQGPQFIFQYYEEEERQRGNFPDRFSGHQFPNYSSELNVNALLLGDSALYLCASSSRRDTNRLNTEAFFGQGTRLTVV.

This clonotype has only a few counts. V gene TRBV3-1 combines with J gene TRBJ1-4; D gene uncertain. The CDR3 is made up of 15 amino acids. Germline V gives CDR1 LGHDT, CDR2 YNNKEL (reference sequence). V lost 1 base, J lost 0 bases, and 6 bases lay in between. The CDR3 DNA sequence: TGTGCCAGCAGCCAAGTCGGAGCAACTAATGAAAAACTGTTTTTT. Protein product: CASSQVGATNEKLFF.

The chain couples TRBV3-1 to TRBJ2-7, with 10 nucleotides matching TRBD2. The CDR3 has 14 residues. V lost 6 bases, J lost 2 bases, and 4 bases stayed unmatched. Per germline, CDR1 LGHDT and CDR2 YNNKEL (reference sequence). The CDR3 nucleotides are TGTGCCAGCAGGTCAAGCGGGGGGGCCTACGAGCAGTACTTC. Protein sequence: CASRSSGGAYEQYF.

This chain uses TRBV2 with TRBJ2-5; TRBD2 matches 8 bases. The CDR3 is 15 residues long. V gave up 5 bases and J gave up 2 bases; unmatched junction bases: 7. CDR1 and CDR2 from the germline V gene are SNHLY and FYNNEI. This CDR3 is CASSKNGGGQETQYF. The CDR3 nucleotides are TGTGCCAGCAGTAAGAACGGGGGGGGTCAAGAGACCCAGTACTTC.

There are a few counts of this clonotype. The chain is built from TRBV12-3 or TRBV12-4 and TRBJ1-4, with 11 bases aligning to TRBD1. This CDR3 has 14 amino acids. Losses at the gene ends were 4 bases for V and 7 bases for J; bases not matched to a gene: 2. The DNA for the CDR3 is TGTGCCAGCAGTTGGGGACAGGGGGGTGAAAAACTGTTTTTT. Protein sequence: CASSWGQGGEKLFF.

The chain has TRBV6-1 and TRBJ1-4; D may be TRBD1 (6 bases). V gave up 6 bases and J gave up 2 bases, with 16 bases separating them. The CDR3 spans 16 residues. The germline V gene encodes CDR1 MNHNS and CDR2 SASEGT. Written as DNA, the CDR3 is TGTGCCAGCAGCAAATTTCGACAGGCTACTAATGAAAAACTGTTTTTT. It encodes CASSKFRQATNEKLFF.

This clonotype was found many times. This chain joins TRBV5-6 and TRBJ2-3; no clear D gene. This CDR3 contains 16 residues. V lost 1 base and J 2 bases, leaving 14 bases between the germline ends. Germline CDR1 reads SGHDT; CDR2 reads YYEEEE. The CDR3 nucleotides are TGTGCCAGCAGCTTGAGTGTGGCAGGACCCACAGATACGCAGTATTTT. Amino acid sequence: CASSLSVAGPTDTQYF.

The table lists this clonotype with a few counts. V gene TRBV6-5 combines with J gene TRBJ2-7, with 11 bases fitting TRBD2. Looked up from germline, CDR1 is MNHEY and CDR2 is SVGAGI. CDR3 length equals 18 residues. V lost 0 bases to trimming and J lost 1 base; unmatched junction nucleotides: 8. CDR3 sequence reads: CASSYSGLAGVLSYEQYF. The CDR3 bases are TGTGCCAGCAGTTACTCTGGACTAGCGGGCGTATTGTCCTACGAGCAGTACTTC.

This clonotype was counted only a few times. CDR3 sequence reads: CSARGVAGATLSPLHF. CDR3 nucleotides: TGCAGTGCTAGAGGGGTAGCAGGGGCAACACTTTCACCCCTCCACTTT. The gene calls are TRBV20-1 and TRBJ1-6, with D tentatively TRBD1 (6 bases). The CDR3 has 16 residues. The germline gives CDR1 DFQATT, CDR2 SNEGSKA (reference sequence). V dropped 1 base and J dropped 9 bases, with 19 bases sitting between them.

This chain links TRBV7-9 with TRBJ2-2; D tentatively fits TRBD1 or TRBD2 (6 bases each). The CDR3 extends over 15 amino acids. V dropped 2 bases and J dropped 5 bases, with 12 bases sitting between them. Germline CDR1 is SEHNR and CDR2 is FQNEAQ (reference sequence). Written as DNA, the CDR3 is TGTGCCAGCAGCTTAAACTCGGGGGCGACCGGGGAGCTGTTTTTT. Amino acids: CASSLNSGATGELFF.

This clonotype came up a few times. J is TRBJ2-1 and V is TRBV7-9, with D tentatively TRBD1 (6 bases). CDR1 SEHNR and CDR2 FQNEAQ come from the germline V gene (reference sequence). The CDR3 is 16 amino acids. V dropped 1 base and J dropped 8 bases, with 18 bases sitting between them. CDR3 region: CASSLGETGFMDEQFF. For the CDR3, the DNA is TGTGCCAGCAGCTTAGGGGAGACAGGTTTTATGGATGAGCAGTTCTTC.